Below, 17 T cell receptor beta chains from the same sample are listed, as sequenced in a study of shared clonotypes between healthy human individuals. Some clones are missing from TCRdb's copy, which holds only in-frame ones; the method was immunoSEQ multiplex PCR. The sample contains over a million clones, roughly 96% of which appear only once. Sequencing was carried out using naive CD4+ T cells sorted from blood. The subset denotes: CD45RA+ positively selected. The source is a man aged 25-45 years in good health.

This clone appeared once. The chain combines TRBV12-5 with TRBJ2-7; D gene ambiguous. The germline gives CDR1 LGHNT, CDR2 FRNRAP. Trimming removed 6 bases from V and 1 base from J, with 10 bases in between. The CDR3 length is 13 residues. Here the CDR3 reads CASGVDLSYEQYF. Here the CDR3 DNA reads TGTGCTAGTGGCGTGGATCTATCCTACGAGCAGTACTTC.

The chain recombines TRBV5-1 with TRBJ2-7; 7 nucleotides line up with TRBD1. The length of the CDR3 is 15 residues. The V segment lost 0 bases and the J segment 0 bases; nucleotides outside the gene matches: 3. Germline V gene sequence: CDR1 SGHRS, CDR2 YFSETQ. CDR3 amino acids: CASSLVDRDSYEQYF. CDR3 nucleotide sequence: TGCGCCAGCAGCTTGGTCGACAGGGACTCCTACGAGCAGTACTTC. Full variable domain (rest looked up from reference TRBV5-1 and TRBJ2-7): KAGVTQTPRYLIKTRGQQVTLSCSPISGHRSVSWYQQTPGQGLQFLFEYFSETQRNKGNFPGRFSGRQFSNSRSEMNVSTLELGDSALYLCASSLVDRDSYEQYFGPGTRLTVT.

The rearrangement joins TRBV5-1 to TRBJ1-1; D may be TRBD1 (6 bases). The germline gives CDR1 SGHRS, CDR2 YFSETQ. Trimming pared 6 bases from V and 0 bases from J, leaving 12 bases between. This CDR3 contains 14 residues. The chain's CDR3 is CASMKGQLNTEAFF. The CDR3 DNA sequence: TGCGCCAGCATGAAAGGACAGTTGAACACTGAAGCTTTCTTT.

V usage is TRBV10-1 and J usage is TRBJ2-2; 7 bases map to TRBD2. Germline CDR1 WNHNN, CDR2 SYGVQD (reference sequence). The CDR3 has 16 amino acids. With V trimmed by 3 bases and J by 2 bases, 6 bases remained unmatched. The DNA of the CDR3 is TGCGCCAGCAGTGAATCGCGGGGGAAAAACACCGGGGAGCTGTTTTTT. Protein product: CASSESRGKNTGELFF.

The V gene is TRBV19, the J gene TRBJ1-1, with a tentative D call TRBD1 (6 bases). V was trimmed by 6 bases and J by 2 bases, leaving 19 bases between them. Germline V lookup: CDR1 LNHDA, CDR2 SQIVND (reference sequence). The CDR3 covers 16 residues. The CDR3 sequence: CASRDKTQGPNTEAFF. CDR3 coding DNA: TGTGCCAGTAGGGATAAGACTCAGGGGCCTAACACTGAAGCTTTCTTT. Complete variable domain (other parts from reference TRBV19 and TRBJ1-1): DGGITQSPKYLFRKEGQNVTLSCEQNLNHDAMYWYRQDPGQGLRLIYYSQIVNDFQKGDIAEGYSVSREKKESFPLTVTSAQKNPTAFYLCASRDKTQGPNTEAFFGQGTRLTVV.

The CDR3 DNA reads TGTGCCACCAGCAGAGAGGTACTAGCGGGAGAGGGGACCCAGTACTTC. Translation gives CATSREVLAGEGTQYF. The chain recombines TRBV15 with TRBJ2-5; the match to TRBD2 covers 11 bases. Germline V CDR1 and CDR2: LNHNV, YYDKDF (reference sequence). The CDR3 spans 16 residues. With 0 bases clipped from V and 7 bases from J, the junction kept 7 bases outside the gene matches. The whole variable domain, filled in from reference TRBV15 and TRBJ2-5, reads DAMVIQNPRYQVTQFGKPVTLSCSQTLNHNVMYWYQQKSSQAPKLLFHYYDKDFNNEADTPDNFQSRRPNTSFCFLDIRSPGLGDTAMYLCATSREVLAGEGTQYFGPGTRLLVL.

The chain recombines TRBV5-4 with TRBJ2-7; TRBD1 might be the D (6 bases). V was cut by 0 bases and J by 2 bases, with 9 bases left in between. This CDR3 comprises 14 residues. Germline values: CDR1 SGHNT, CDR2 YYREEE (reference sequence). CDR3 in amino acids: CASSLARGAYEQYF. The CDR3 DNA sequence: TGTGCCAGCAGCTTGGCCAGGGGAGCCTACGAGCAGTACTTC.

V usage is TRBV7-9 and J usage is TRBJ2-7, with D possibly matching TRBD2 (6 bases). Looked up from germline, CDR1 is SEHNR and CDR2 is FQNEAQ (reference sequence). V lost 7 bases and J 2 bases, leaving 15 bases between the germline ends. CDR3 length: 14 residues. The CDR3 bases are TGTGCCAGCACCGTACGGGACTCGACCTACGAGCAGTACTTC. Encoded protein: CASTVRDSTYEQYF.

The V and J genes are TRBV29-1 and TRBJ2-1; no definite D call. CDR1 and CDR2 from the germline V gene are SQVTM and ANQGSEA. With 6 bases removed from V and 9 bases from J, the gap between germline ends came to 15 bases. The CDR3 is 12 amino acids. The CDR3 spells CSVTPRVLEQFF. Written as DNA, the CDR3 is TGCAGCGTCACACCTCGCGTCCTTGAGCAGTTCTTC.

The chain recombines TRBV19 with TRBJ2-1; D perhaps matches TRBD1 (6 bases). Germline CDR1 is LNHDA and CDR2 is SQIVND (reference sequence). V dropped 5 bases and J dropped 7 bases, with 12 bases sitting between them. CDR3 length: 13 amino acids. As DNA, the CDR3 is TGTGCCAGTAGTCCAACAGGGTTGAATGAGCAGTTCTTC. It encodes CASSPTGLNEQFF.

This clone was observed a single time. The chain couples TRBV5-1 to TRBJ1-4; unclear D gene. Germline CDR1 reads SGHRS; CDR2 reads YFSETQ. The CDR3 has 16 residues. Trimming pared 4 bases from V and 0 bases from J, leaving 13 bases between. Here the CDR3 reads CASSPRASPTNEKLFF. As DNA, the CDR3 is TGCGCCAGCAGCCCCCGAGCATCTCCAACTAATGAAAAACTGTTTTTT.

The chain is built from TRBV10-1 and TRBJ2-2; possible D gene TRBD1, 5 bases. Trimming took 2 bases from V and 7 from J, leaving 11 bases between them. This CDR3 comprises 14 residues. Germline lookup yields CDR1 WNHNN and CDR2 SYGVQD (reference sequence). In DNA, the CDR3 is TGCGCCAGCAGTGAGAAGGGGTTAGGCGGGGAGCTGTTTTTT. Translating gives CASSEKGLGGELFF.

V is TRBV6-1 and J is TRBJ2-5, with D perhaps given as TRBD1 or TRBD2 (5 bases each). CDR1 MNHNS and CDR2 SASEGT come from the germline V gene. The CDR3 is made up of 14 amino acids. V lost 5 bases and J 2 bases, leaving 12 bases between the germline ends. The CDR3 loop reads CASSPGTRQETQYF. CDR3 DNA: TGTGCCAGCAGTCCGGGGACCCGTCAAGAGACCCAGTACTTC.

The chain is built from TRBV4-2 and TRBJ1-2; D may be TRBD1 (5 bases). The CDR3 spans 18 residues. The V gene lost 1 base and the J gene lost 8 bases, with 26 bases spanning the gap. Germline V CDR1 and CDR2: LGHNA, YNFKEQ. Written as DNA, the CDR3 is TGTGCCAGCAGCCAAGTAAGGTTGTTGGAGGGGTCAAGTGGCGGCTACACCTTC. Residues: CASSQVRLLEGSSGGYTF.

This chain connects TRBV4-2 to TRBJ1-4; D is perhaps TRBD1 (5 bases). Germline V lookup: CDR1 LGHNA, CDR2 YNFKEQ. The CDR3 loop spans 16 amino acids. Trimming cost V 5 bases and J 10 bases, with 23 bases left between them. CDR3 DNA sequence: TGTGCCAGCAGCTTGGACCGGGGATCAACTGGGGGAAAACTGTTTTTT. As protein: CASSLDRGSTGGKLFF.

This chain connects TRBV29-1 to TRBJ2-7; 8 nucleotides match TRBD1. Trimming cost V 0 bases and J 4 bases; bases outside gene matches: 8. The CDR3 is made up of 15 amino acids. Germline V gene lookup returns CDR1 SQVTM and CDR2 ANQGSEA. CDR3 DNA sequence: TGCAGCGTTGAAGAATGGCGTCAGGGGGCGTACGAGCAGTACTTC. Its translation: CSVEEWRQGAYEQYF.

The CDR3 reads CSVEIPGVWYGYTF. As DNA, the CDR3 is TGCAGCGTTGAGATTCCAGGAGTATGGTATGGCTACACCTTC. V usage is TRBV29-1 and J usage is TRBJ1-2; D remains unclear. V was shortened by 3 bases and J by 5 bases, with 16 bases between the two germline ends. Germline loops: CDR1 SQVTM, CDR2 ANQGSEA. CDR3 length equals 14 residues.